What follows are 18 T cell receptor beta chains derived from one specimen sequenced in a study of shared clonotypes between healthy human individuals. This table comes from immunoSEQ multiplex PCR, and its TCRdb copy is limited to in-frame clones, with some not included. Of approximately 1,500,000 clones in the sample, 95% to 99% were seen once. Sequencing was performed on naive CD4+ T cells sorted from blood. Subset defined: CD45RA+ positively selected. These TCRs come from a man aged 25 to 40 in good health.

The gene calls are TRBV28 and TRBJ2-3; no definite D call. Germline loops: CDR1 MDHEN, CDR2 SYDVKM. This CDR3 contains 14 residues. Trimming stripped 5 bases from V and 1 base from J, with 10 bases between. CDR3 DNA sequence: TGTGCCAGCAGTCCCCGCCGGGGCACAGATACGCAGTATTTT. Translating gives CASSPRRGTDTQYF.

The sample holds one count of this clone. Written as DNA, the CDR3 is TGTGCCAGCAGCCCGGCCATACAGGTAATGAACACTGAAGCTTTCTTT. It translates to CASSPAIQVMNTEAFF. J is TRBJ1-1 and V is TRBV5-8, with a tentative D call TRBD1 (5 bases). This CDR3 region has 16 residues. V shed 4 bases and J shed 0 bases, with 16 bases lying between them. Germline V gene data show CDR1 as SGHTS and CDR2 as YDEGEE. Variable domain in full (rest from reference TRBV5-8 and TRBJ1-1): EAGVTQSPTHLIKTRGQQATLRCSPISGHTSVYWYQQALGLGLQFLLWYDEGEERNRGNFPPRFSGRQFPNYSSELNVNALELEDSALYLCASSPAIQVMNTEAFFGQGTRLTVV.

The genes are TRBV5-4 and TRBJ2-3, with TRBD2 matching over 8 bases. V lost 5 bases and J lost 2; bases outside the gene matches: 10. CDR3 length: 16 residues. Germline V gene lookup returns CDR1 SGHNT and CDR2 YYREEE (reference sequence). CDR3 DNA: TGTGCCAGCAGTAGACTATCGGGAGGGGACACAGATACGCAGTATTTT. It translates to CASSRLSGGDTDTQYF.

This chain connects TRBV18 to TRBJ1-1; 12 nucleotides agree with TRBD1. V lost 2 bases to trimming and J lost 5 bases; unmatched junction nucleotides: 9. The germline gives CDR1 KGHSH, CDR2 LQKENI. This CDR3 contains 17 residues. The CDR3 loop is CASSPLGTGGGGTEAFF. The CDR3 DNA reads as TGTGCCAGCTCACCATTAGGGACAGGGGGCGGAGGGACTGAAGCTTTCTTT.

The CDR3 region has the DNA TGTGCCAGCAGCGGACAGAAGAACACTGAAGCTTTCTTT. Protein product: CASSGQKNTEAFF. The chain links TRBV6-5 to TRBJ1-1; possible D gene TRBD1, 6 bases. Germline V gives CDR1 MNHEY, CDR2 SVGAGI. V was trimmed by 6 bases and J by 1 base, leaving 9 bases between them. CDR3 length equals 13 residues.

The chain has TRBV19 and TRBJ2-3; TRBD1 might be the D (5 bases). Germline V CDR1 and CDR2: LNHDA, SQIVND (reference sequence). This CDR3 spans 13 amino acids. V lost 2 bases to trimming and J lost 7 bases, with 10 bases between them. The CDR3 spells CASSIQGANTQYF. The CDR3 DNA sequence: TGTGCCAGTAGTATACAGGGTGCTAATACGCAGTATTTT.

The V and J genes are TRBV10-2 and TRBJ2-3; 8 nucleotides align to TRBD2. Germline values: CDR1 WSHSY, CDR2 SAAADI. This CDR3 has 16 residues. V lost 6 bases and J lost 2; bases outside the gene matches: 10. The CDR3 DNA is TGCGCCAGCAGACGGGACGGGACTAGAGCCACAGATACGCAGTATTTT. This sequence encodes CASRRDGTRATDTQYF.

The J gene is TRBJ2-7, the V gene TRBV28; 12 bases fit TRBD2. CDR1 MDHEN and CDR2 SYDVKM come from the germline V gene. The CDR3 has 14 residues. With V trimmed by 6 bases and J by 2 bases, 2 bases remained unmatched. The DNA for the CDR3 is TGTGCCAGCAGGGGACTAGCGGGCCCCTACGAGCAGTACTTC. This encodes CASRGLAGPYEQYF.

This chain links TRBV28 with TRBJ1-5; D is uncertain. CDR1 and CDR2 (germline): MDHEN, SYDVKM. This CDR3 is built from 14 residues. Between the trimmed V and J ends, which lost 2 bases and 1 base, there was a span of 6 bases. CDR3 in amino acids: CASSLVASNQPQHF. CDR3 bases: TGTGCCAGCAGTTTAGTAGCAAGCAATCAGCCCCAGCATTTT.

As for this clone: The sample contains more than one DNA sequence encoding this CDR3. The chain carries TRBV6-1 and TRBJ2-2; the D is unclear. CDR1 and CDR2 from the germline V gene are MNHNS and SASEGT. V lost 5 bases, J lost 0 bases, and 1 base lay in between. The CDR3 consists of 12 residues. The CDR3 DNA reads TGTGCCAGCAGTCCGAACACCGGGGAGCTGTTTTTT. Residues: CASSPNTGELFF.

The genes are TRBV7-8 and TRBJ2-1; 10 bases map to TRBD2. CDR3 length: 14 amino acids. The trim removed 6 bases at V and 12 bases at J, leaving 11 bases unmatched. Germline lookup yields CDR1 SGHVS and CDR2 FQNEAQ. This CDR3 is CASSPGTSVTRQFF. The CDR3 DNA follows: TGTGCCAGCAGTCCCGGGACTAGCGTTACACGGCAGTTCTTC.

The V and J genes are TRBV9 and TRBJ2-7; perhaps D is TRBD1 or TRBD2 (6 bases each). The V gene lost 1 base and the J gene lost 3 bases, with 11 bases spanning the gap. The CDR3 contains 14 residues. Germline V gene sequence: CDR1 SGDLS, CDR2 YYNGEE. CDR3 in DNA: TGTGCCAGCAGCGTACGGGGGACAAACTACGAGCAGTACTTC. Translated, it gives CASSVRGTNYEQYF.

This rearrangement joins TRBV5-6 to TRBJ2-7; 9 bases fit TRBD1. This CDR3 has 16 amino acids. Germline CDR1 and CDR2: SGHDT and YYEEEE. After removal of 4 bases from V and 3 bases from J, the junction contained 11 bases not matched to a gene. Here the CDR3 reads CASSVSHGTGIYEQYF. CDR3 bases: TGTGCCAGCAGCGTGTCCCACGGGACAGGGATCTACGAGCAGTACTTC.

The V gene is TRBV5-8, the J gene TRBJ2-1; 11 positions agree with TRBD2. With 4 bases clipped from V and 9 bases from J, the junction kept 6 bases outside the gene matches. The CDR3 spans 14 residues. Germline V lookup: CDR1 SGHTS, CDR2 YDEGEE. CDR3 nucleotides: TGTGCCAGCAGCATTAGCGGGGGGGTTGGTGAGCAGTTCTTC. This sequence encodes CASSISGGVGEQFF.

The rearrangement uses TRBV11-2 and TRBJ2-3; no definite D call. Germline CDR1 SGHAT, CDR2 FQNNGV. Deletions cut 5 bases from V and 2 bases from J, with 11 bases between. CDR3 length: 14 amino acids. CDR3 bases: TGTGCCAGCAGCCCCGGACCATACACAGATACGCAGTATTTT. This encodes CASSPGPYTDTQYF.

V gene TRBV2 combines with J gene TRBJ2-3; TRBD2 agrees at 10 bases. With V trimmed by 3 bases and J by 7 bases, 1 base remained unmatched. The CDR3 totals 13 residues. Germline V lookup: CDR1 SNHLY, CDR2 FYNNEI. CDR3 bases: TGTGCCAGCAGTGATAGCGGGAGGCATACGCAGTATTTT. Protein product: CASSDSGRHTQYF.

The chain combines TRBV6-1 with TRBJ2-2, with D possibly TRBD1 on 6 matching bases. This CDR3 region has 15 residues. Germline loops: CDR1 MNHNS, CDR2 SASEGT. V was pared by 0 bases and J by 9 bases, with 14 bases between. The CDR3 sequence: CASSEAGADWRELFF. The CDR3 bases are TGTGCCAGCAGTGAAGCGGGGGCAGACTGGAGGGAGCTGTTTTTT.

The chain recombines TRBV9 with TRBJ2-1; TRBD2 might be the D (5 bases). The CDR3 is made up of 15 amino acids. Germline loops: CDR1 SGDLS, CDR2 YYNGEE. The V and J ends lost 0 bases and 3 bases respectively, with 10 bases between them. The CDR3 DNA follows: TGTGCCAGCAGCGTAGAGACGGGAAACTACAATGAGCAGTTCTTC. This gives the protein CASSVETGNYNEQFF.